This paragraph covers one T cell receptor beta chain sequence. Its target is not known. Deep-level running was used for the assay. Some clones are missing from TCRdb's copy, which holds only in-frame ones; the method was immunoSEQ multiplex PCR. The sample includes around 560,000 clones, 85% to 95% of them seen just once. The data originate from a study of shared clonotypes between healthy human individuals. The naive CD8 population came from CD45RO-negative cells selected for CCR7, without terminally differentiated effector memory CD45RA+ cells. Trimming stripped 2 bases from V and 8 bases from J, with 1 base between. The CDR3 runs 10 residues. In germline, CDR1 is SEHNR, CDR2 FQNEAQ (reference sequence). The study, taken as a whole, reports: An anticipated effect of sequencing depth on clonotype sharing among donors was recognized. Relative to clonotypes present in all four donors, those not shared had lower generation probabilities.

The sequenced material came from naive CD8+ T cells sorted from blood. The V gene is TRBV7-9, the J gene TRBJ2-1; D call uncertain. This clonotype originated in a woman aged 25 to 39 in good health. The CDR3 DNA is TGTGCCAGCAGCTTACATGAGCAGTTCTTC. It is translated as CASSLHEQFF. Complete variable domain (other parts from reference TRBV7-9 and TRBJ2-1): DTGVSQNPRHKITKRGQNVTFRCDPISEHNRLYWYRQTLGQGPEFLTYFQNEAQLEKSRLLSDRFSAERPKGSFSTLEIQRTEQGDSAMYLCASSLHEQFFGPGTRLTVL.